These 2 T cell receptor beta chains were sequenced from one sample in a study of T-cell memory formation after mild COVID-19. TCRdb re-called the 5' RACE reads through MiXCR, storing one row per CDR3 protein. The sample records a few hundred thousand distinct CDR3 sequences, 15% being singletons. The sample comprised PBMCs or a T cell subset sorted from them (not recorded which). The receptors were sampled from a man aged 18 to 30 who had mild COVID-19 (a few samples of this study predate the infection). Cell type and time point are not known.

The chain has TRBV2 and TRBJ2-7; 9 nucleotides match TRBD1. Per the germline V gene, CDR1 is SNHLY and CDR2 is FYNNEI. J lost 2 bases, V lost 7 bases, and 3 bases had no gene match. This CDR3 comprises 13 residues. This chain's CDR3 is CASKGQGPYEQYV. CDR3 bases: TGTGCCAGCAAGGGACAGGGACCCTACGAGCAGTACGTC.

J is TRBJ2-1 and V is TRBV4-1, with no clear D. Looked up from germline, CDR1 is MGHRA and CDR2 is YSYEKL. The CDR3 consists of 12 residues. Trimming pared 3 bases from V and 11 bases from J, leaving 11 bases between. CDR3 region: CASSQGSAKQFF. The CDR3 nucleotides are TGCGCCAGCAGCCAGGGAAGTGCAAAGCAGTTCTTC.